A single sample gave rise to the 4 T cell receptor beta chains below, sequenced in a study of shared clonotypes between healthy human individuals. Produced via immunoSEQ multiplex PCR; TCRdb's table is partial and in-frame only. The sample consists of approximately 710,000 clones, 90% of them appearing once. Specimen: memory CD8+ T cells from PBMCs. The sample's subset: CD45RO+ cells pooled with CCR7-negative TemRA cells. The receptor source for this set is a man in his late teens or twenties in good health. Some clones in this sample may be carry-over from other donors' samples.

This chain links TRBV21-1 with TRBJ1-1; TRBD1, the table's D call, lacks a check against the DNA. TRBV21-1 counts as a pseudogene. The CDR3 covers 15 residues. CDR3 sequence reads: CASSKPGHTNTEAFF. Written as DNA, the CDR3 is TGTGCCAGCAGCAAGCCGGGACATACAAACACTGAAGCTTTCTTT.

CDR3 residues: CASSPFGQGSNGYTF. For the CDR3, the DNA is TGTGCCAGCAGCCCCTTCGGCCAGGGAAGTAATGGCTACACCTTC. This chain joins TRBV9 and TRBJ1-2; D might be TRBD1 (5 bases). Trimming took off 4 bases at V and 6 bases at J, with 19 bases between the two ends. The CDR3 spans 15 residues. Germline V gene data show CDR1 as SGDLS and CDR2 as YYNGEE.

The chain couples TRBV27 to TRBJ2-7, with D tentatively TRBD2 (5 bases). Germline-derived CDR1 and CDR2 are MNHEY and SMNVEV (reference sequence). The length of the CDR3 is 14 residues. The V gene lost 3 bases and the J gene lost 5 bases, with 14 bases spanning the gap. The CDR3 sequence is CASSFGQAGDEQYF. As DNA, the CDR3 is TGTGCCAGCAGTTTTGGTCAGGCCGGGGACGAGCAGTACTTC.

This clone was counted a single time. The chain links TRBV4-1 to TRBJ2-7; D call uncertain. Trimming took 4 bases from V and 2 from J, leaving 9 bases between them. Germline V gene data show CDR1 as MGHRA and CDR2 as YSYEKL. The CDR3 has 13 residues. The CDR3 protein is CASSLTAAYEQYF. CDR3 DNA sequence: TGCGCCAGCAGCCTAACGGCAGCCTACGAGCAGTACTTC.